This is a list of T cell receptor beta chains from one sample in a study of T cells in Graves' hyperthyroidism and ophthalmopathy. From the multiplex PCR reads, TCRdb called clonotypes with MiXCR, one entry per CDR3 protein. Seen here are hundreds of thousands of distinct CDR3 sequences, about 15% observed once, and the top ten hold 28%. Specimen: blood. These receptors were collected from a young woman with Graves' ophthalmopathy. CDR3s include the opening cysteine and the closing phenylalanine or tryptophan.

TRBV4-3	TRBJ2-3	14	CASSQNRDLRAQYF
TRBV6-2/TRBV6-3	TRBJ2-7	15	CASRGGQGASYEQYF
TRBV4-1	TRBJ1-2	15	CASSQEGGGNYGYTF
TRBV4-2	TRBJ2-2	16	CASSQDTVAYTGELFF
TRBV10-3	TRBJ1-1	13	CAISGHQNTEAFF
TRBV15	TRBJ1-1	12	CATSREGPEAFF
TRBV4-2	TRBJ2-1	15	CASSQDPGGRNEQFF
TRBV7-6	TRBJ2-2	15	CASSFEQGGAGELFF
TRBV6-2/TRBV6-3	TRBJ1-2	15	CASSYGRQDGYGYTF
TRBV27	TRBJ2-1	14	CASSLFGREDEQFF
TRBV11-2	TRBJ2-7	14	CASSLEGGLYEQYF
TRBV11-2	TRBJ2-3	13	CASSLDRGDTQYF
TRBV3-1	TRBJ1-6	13	CASSQVGGLVLHF
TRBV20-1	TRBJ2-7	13	CSAPYYRAYEQYF
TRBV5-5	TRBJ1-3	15	CASSSGLAAGNTIYF
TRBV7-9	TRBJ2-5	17	CASSLAREGNYQETQYF
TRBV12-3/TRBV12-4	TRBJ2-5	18	CASSRSGLAGGPRETQYF
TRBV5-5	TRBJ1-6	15	CASSLAYEGFSPLHF
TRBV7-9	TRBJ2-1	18	CASKEAALGLAGGPVQFF
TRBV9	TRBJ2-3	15	CASSHDPAHTDTQYF
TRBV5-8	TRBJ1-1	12	CASSLSVREAFF
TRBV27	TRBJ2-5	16	CASSFRRAGGGETQYF
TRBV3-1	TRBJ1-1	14	CASSHREPNTEAFF
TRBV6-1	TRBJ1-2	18	CASTNQWDRGRLGYGYTF
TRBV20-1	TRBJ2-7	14	CSARDWGGGTEQYF
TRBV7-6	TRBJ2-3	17	CASSLVVERGSTDTQYF